This TCR beta chain comes out of a study of CD8+ T cells in alopecia areata. Study-level background: The study gave treated patients oral tofacitinib at 5 to 10 mg twice daily.

cDNA reverse transcribed from extracted RNA served as the sequencing template. Data came from immunoSEQ multiplex PCR; TCRdb stores just in-frame clones and leaves some out. The sample has a few hundred thousand clones; approximately 38% are singletons. Trimming took off 5 bases at V and 8 bases at J, with 9 bases between the two ends. Germline V gene sequence: CDR1 DFQATT, CDR2 SNEGSKA (reference sequence). The CDR3 is 10 residues long. In regard to this clone: Other DNA sequences in the same sample also yield this CDR3.

Regarding treatment: oral pan-JAK inhibitor, 5-10 mg twice daily. Sampling of alopecia areata patients yielded lesional scalp punch biopsies as well as peripheral blood. This TCR was sampled from a human donor with alopecia areata. This chain links TRBV20-1 with TRBJ1-2; no reliable D call. Sequencing was performed on CD4+ T cells sorted from blood, taken at approximately week 31, from a patient treated with tofacitinib. DNA for the CDR3: TGCAGTGCTCCTACGGGCGGCTACACCTTC. Amino acids: CSAPTGGYTF.